This T cell receptor (beta chain) originates from a study of T cell repertoires in cytomegalovirus infection. At the level of the study: Both a matching HLA type and CMV infection were indicated by public TCR beta signatures. Study conclusions and caveats: CMV-specific TCR beta clonotypes restricted by HLA-C were the ones dominating the ex vivo response.

In TCRdb, the reads were re-called with MiXCR into one record per CDR3 protein. The repertoire includes 150,000 to 180,000 distinct CDR3 sequences, around 22% of them detected once, and approximately 11% sits in the top ten. The CDR3 totals 14 residues. After removal of 5 bases from V and 3 bases from J, the junction contained 5 bases not matched to a gene. Germline V gene data show CDR1 as SGHTA and CDR2 as FQGNSA. This clonotype was seen ten or more times. Its specificity is not known. The chain recombines TRBV7-2 with TRBJ2-5, with 8 bases fitting TRBD1. Sequenced material: PBMCs. The sequence was collected from a human donor in good health (CMV status not recorded). Some clones in this sample may be carry-over from other donors' samples. CDR3 amino acids: CASSRQGREETQYF. The DNA for the CDR3 is TGTGCCAGCAGCCGACAGGGGAGAGAAGAGACCCAGTACTTC.